What follows are 10 T cell receptor beta chains derived from one specimen sequenced in a study of blood T cell repertoires in COVID-19. Data came from immunoSEQ multiplex PCR; TCRdb stores just in-frame clones and leaves some out. Seen here are 150,000 or so clones, roughly 82% observed once, and the top ten hold approximately 9.1%. Sequences were obtained from peripheral blood. The receptors here all came from a woman in her 70s with acute or convalescent COVID-19.

J is TRBJ1-1 and V is TRBV29-1, with 7 positions matching TRBD1. This CDR3 has 16 residues. The V segment lost 6 bases and the J segment 4 bases; nucleotides outside the gene matches: 17. Per the germline V gene, CDR1 is SQVTM and CDR2 is ANQGSEA. This CDR3 is CSVPHTGAAGGTEAFF. In nucleotides, the CDR3 is TGCAGCGTCCCTCATACAGGGGCGGCCGGGGGCACTGAAGCTTTCTTT.

This clone was counted a few times. The CDR3 DNA follows: TGTGCCAGCAGCTTAGGCGGTCGGTCATGGACCCAGTACTTC. Translating it yields CASSLGGRSWTQYF. The chain recombines TRBV7-2 with TRBJ2-5; D gene uncertain. Germline CDR1 SGHTA, CDR2 FQGNSA. V was cut by 1 base and J by 7 bases, with 13 bases left in between. The length of the CDR3 is 14 residues.

In the case of this clone: A clone one base away is much larger, so this may be a read error. The genes are TRBV5-4 and TRBJ1-2; possibly TRBD1 for D (5 bases). V lost 2 bases and J lost 4, with 6 bases in between. This CDR3 has 12 residues. The germline V gene has CDR1 SGHNT and CDR2 YYREEE (reference sequence). For the CDR3, the DNA is TGTGCCAGCAGCTTAGACAGCTATGGCTACACCTTC. Encoded protein: CASSLDSYGYTF.

This chain uses TRBV11-2 with TRBJ1-6; maybe TRBD1 (6 bases). The germline V and J ends were trimmed by 3 bases and 1 base, with 16 bases remaining between them. The CDR3 loop spans 18 amino acids. From germline, CDR1 is SGHAT and CDR2 FQNNGV. The CDR3 here is CASSFLGGRRSYNSPLHF. The CDR3 DNA reads TGTGCCAGCAGCTTTCTCGGGGGGCGACGGTCCTATAATTCACCCCTCCACTTT.

The rearrangement uses TRBV6-6 and TRBJ2-5, with TRBD2 identical over 7 bases. There are 19 residues in the CDR3. The germline CDR1 and CDR2 sequences are MNHNY and SVGAGI (reference sequence). The V segment lost 6 bases and the J segment 1 base; nucleotides outside the gene matches: 20. The CDR3 coding sequence is TGTGCCAGCAGCTACGAACGTTTCAGGGTTCTAGCGGTCCAAGAGACCCAGTACTTC. Translated: CASSYERFRVLAVQETQYF.

This rearrangement joins TRBV5-1 to TRBJ1-1, with 8 bases aligning to TRBD1. The CDR3 sequence is 14 residues long. The ends lost 6 bases at V and 2 bases at J; junction bases unmatched: 6. Germline V gene data show CDR1 as SGHRS and CDR2 as YFSETQ. CDR3 region: CASNQGAPNTEAFF. The CDR3 nucleotides are TGCGCCAGCAACCAGGGGGCCCCTAACACTGAAGCTTTCTTT.

V is TRBV6-2 or TRBV6-3 and J is TRBJ2-7, with 8 bases fitting TRBD1. Germline loops: CDR1 MNHEY, CDR2 SVGEGT. CDR3 length equals 15 residues. The trim removed 2 bases at V and 4 bases at J, leaving 7 bases unmatched. This CDR3 is CASSYGGTGHYEQYF. CDR3 in DNA: TGTGCCAGCAGTTACGGGGGGACAGGACATTACGAGCAGTACTTC.

The V and J genes are TRBV5-1 and TRBJ2-3; 9 bases are shared with TRBD1. Per the germline V gene, CDR1 is SGHRS and CDR2 is YFSETQ. The trim removed 4 bases at V and 2 bases at J, leaving 5 bases unmatched. This CDR3 has 15 residues. The CDR3 spells CASSPGQGNTDTQYF. CDR3 bases: TGCGCCAGCAGCCCGGGACAGGGCAACACAGATACGCAGTATTTT.

This chain connects TRBV20-1 to TRBJ2-1, with TRBD2 as a possible D gene (5 bases). V was clipped by 3 bases and J by 1 base, with 10 bases between them. This CDR3 comprises 14 residues. The germline V gene has CDR1 DFQATT and CDR2 SNEGSKA (reference sequence). This chain's CDR3 is CSASFGISYNEQFF. In nucleotides, the CDR3 is TGCAGTGCTAGTTTCGGGATTTCCTACAATGAGCAGTTCTTC.

The CDR3 here is CATSVSGQGGETQYF. The CDR3, as DNA: TGTGCCACCAGTGTCTCGGGACAGGGGGGTGAGACCCAGTACTTC. This chain uses TRBV24-1 with TRBJ2-5; 11 bases line up with TRBD1. V shed 5 bases, J shed 5 bases, and the junction held 6 bases outside the gene matches. Germline V gene lookup returns CDR1 KGHDR and CDR2 SFDVKD. The CDR3 is made up of 15 amino acids.